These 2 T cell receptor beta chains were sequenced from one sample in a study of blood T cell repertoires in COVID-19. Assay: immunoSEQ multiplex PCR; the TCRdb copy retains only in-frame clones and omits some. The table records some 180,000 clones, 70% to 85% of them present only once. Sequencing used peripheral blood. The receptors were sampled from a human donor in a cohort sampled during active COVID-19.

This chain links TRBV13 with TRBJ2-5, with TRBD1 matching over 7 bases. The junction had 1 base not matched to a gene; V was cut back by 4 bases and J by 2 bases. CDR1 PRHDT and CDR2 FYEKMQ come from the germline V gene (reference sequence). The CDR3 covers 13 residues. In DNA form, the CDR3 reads TGTGCCAGCAGCTCGGGACAGCAAGAGACCCAGTACTTC. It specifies CASSSGQQETQYF.

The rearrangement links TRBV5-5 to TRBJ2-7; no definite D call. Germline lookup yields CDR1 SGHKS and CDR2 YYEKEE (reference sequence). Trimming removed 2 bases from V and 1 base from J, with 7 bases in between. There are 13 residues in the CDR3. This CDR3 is CASSFYLSYEQYF. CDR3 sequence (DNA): TGTGCCAGCAGCTTTTATTTATCCTACGAGCAGTACTTC.